The clone carrying this T cell receptor (beta chain) was counted ten times or more. TCRdb recomputed calls from the 5' RACE reads with MiXCR, one row per CDR3 protein. This sample has around 57,000 distinct CDR3 sequences, with about a tenth found just once. With V trimmed by 5 bases and J by 4 bases, 7 bases remained unmatched. The germline V gene encodes CDR1 MNHNY and CDR2 SVGAGI (reference sequence). The CDR3 runs 16 residues. The record originates from a study of early T cells in non-severe SARS-CoV-2 infection. This sequence joins TRBV6-6 and TRBJ2-3; TRBD2 agrees at 12 bases. The sequencing sample was made of whole blood. This TCR came from an adult who was a healthcare worker with PCR-confirmed SARS-CoV-2 infection or an uninfected control (not recorded which). The CDR3 loop is CASSRLAGGRADTQYF. Here the CDR3 DNA reads TGTGCCAGCAGTCGCCTAGCGGGGGGGCGGGCAGATACGCAGTATTTT.